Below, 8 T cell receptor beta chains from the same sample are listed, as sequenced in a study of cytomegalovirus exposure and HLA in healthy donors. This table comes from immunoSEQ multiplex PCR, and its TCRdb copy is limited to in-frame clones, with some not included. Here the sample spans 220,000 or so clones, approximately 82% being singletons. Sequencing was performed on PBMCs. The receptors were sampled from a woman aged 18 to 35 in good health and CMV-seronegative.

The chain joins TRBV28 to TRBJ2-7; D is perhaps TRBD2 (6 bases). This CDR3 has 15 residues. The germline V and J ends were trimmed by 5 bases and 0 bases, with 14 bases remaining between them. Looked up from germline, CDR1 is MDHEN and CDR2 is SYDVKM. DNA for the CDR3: TGTGCCAGCAGTCCCCCCCGGGAGCACTCCTACGAGCAGTACTTC. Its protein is CASSPPREHSYEQYF. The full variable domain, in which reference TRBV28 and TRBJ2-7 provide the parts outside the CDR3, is DVKVTQSSRYLVKRTGEKVFLECVQDMDHENMFWYRQDPGLGLRLIYFSYDVKMKEKGDIPEGYSVSREKKERFSLILESASTNQTSMYLCASSPPREHSYEQYFGPGTRLTVT.

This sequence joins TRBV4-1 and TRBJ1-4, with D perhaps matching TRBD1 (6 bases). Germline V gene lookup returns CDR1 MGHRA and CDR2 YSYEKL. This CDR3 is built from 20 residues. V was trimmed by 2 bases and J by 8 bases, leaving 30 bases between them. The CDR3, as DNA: TGCGCCAGCAGCCAAAAGGGGGTGTGGGGGGCTCTGGCTAGTGACGAAAAACTGTTTTTT. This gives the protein CASSQKGVWGALASDEKLFF.

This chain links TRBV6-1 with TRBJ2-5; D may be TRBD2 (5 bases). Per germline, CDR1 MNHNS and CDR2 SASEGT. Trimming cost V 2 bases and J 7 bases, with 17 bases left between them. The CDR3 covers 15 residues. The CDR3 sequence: CASSERRSSWGTQYF. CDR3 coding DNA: TGTGCCAGCAGTGAAAGAAGGTCTAGCTGGGGGACCCAGTACTTC.

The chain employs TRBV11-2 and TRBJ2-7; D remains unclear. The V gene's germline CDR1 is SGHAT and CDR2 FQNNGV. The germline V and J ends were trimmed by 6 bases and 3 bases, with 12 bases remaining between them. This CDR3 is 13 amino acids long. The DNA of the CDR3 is TGTGCCAGCAGGCGGATTGGTGACTACGAGCAGTACTTC. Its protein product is CASRRIGDYEQYF.

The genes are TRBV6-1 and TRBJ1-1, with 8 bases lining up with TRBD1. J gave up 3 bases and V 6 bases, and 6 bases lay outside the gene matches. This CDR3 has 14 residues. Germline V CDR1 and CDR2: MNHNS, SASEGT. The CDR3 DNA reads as TGTGCCAGCAGCCCCAGACAGGGGTACACTGAAGCTTTCTTT. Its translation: CASSPRQGYTEAFF.

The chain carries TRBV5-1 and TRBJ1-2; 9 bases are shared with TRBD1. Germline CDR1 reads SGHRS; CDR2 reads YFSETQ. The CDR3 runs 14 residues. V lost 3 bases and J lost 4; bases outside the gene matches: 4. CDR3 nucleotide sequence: TGCGCCAGCAGCTCGCCGGGACAGGGCTATGGCTACACCTTC. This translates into CASSSPGQGYGYTF.

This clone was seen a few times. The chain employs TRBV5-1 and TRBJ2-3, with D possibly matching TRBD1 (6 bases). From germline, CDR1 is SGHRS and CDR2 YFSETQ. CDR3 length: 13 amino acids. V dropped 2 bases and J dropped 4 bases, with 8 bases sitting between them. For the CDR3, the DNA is TGCGCCAGCAGCTTAACAGGGCCAGATACGCAGTATTTT. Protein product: CASSLTGPDTQYF.

Here the CDR3 DNA reads TGTGCCAGCAGCTCCGAAGGATTACCTCAAGAGACCCAGTACTTC. It specifies CASSSEGLPQETQYF. The chain couples TRBV9 to TRBJ2-5; no clear D. Trimming took 4 bases from V and 2 from J, leaving 15 bases between them. The CDR3 length is 15 residues. The germline gives CDR1 SGDLS, CDR2 YYNGEE.